The 25 T cell receptor beta chains given below trace back to one sample, sequenced in a study of T cell repertoires in cytomegalovirus infection. These receptors have no known antigen. From the reads, TCRdb called clonotypes with MiXCR, one entry per CDR3 protein. Among roughly 920,000 distinct CDR3 sequences listed, 31% were seen once. The specimen was cultured CD8+ T cells from PBMCs, collected from culture after CMV antigen stimulation. The source of these receptors is a human donor in good health (CMV status not recorded). Some clones in this sample may be carry-over from other donors' samples.

The CDR3 DNA sequence: TGTGCCAGCAGCTTAGCAAACGACGAAGAGGAGGAGCAGTACTTC. This encodes CASSLANDEEEEQYF. This rearrangement joins TRBV7-9 to TRBJ2-7, with D uncertain. In germline, CDR1 is SEHNR, CDR2 FQNEAQ (reference sequence). Trimming removed 0 bases from V and 7 bases from J, with 16 bases in between. The CDR3 is made up of 15 amino acids.

At least ten counts were recorded for this clonotype. The V and J genes are TRBV10-3 and TRBJ2-3; 12 bases map to TRBD2. The CDR3 runs to 15 residues. V shed 8 bases, J shed 5 bases, and the junction held 8 bases outside the gene matches. CDR1 is ENHRY, CDR2 SYGVKD, per germline. CDR3 sequence: CAIGRTSGAVDTQYF. CDR3 nucleotides: TGTGCCATCGGTCGGACTAGCGGGGCGGTAGATACGCAGTATTTT.

J is TRBJ1-5 and V is TRBV12-3 or TRBV12-4; TRBD1 matches at 8 bases. V shed 5 bases, J shed 6 bases, and the junction held 6 bases outside the gene matches. CDR3 length: 14 amino acids. The CDR3 spells CASSQTGASQPQHF. In DNA form, the CDR3 reads TGTGCCAGCAGTCAGACAGGGGCGAGTCAGCCCCAGCATTTT.

This chain links TRBV6-2 or TRBV6-3 with TRBJ2-7; TRBD2 aligns across 8 bases. CDR1 is MNHEY, CDR2 SVGEGT, per germline. V lost 6 bases to trimming and J lost 2 bases; unmatched junction nucleotides: 6. This CDR3 has 14 amino acids. The CDR3 region has the DNA TGTGCCAGCAGCCAAGGCGGGGGGCCCTACGAGCAGTACGTC. As protein: CASSQGGGPYEQYV.

This clonotype was recorded a few times. The rearrangement uses TRBV28 and TRBJ1-4, with a tentative D call TRBD1 (6 bases). Looked up from germline, CDR1 is MDHEN and CDR2 is SYDVKM. The V and J ends lost 5 bases and 8 bases respectively, with 21 bases between them. The CDR3 length is 16 residues. The DNA for the CDR3 is TGTGCCAGCAGTCGGACCCCCGCCACAGGGCAAGAAAAACTGTTTTTT. Its protein product is CASSRTPATGQEKLFF.

This clonotype turned up a few times. The chain joins TRBV27 to TRBJ2-5; the match to TRBD2 covers 8 bases. Unmatched junction bases numbered 9, after V lost 5 bases and J lost 4 bases. The CDR3 totals 15 residues. Germline loops: CDR1 MNHEY, CDR2 SMNVEV (reference sequence). The CDR3 is CASSPGTRGGETQYF. CDR3 sequence (DNA): TGTGCCAGCAGTCCAGGGACTAGAGGGGGAGAGACCCAGTACTTC.

Concerning this clonotype: At one end the junction does not follow the germline gene, possibly because of a read error. The V and J genes are TRBV7-6 and TRBJ1-1; D is possibly TRBD1 (6 bases). Per the germline V gene, CDR1 is SGHVS and CDR2 is FNYEAQ. The CDR3 has 15 residues. CDR3 in DNA: TGTGCCAACAGCTTATACAGGGAAGGAAACACTGAAGCTTTCTTT. This translates into CANSLYREGNTEAFF. Combining the CDR3 with reference TRBV7-6 and TRBJ1-1 gives the whole variable domain GAGVSQSPRYKVTKRGQDVALRCDPISGHVSLYWYRQALGQGPEFLTYFNYEAQQDKSGLPNDRFSAERPEGSISTLTIQRTEQRDSAMYRCANSLYREGNTEAFFGQGTRLTVV.

V usage is TRBV20-1 and J usage is TRBJ2-6, with D possibly called TRBD1 or TRBD2 (5 bases each). The CDR3 is made up of 18 amino acids. The germline V gene has CDR1 DFQATT and CDR2 SNEGSKA (reference sequence). V shed 1 base and J shed 1 base, with 17 bases lying between them. The CDR3 DNA reads as TGCAGTGCTAGAGTCCCCGGGACCTGGCGATCTGGGGCCAACGTCCTGACTTTC. Translated, it gives CSARVPGTWRSGANVLTF.

The chain combines TRBV20-1 with TRBJ2-7; D not certain. The ends were cut back, 5 bases at V and 0 bases at J, with 11 bases in the middle. The CDR3 spans 13 residues. Per the germline V gene, CDR1 is DFQATT and CDR2 is SNEGSKA (reference sequence). CDR3 loop: CSAGDEDSYEQYV. The CDR3 DNA is TGCAGTGCTGGCGACGAAGACTCCTACGAGCAGTACGTC.

This clonotype appeared many times. The gene calls are TRBV7-2 and TRBJ2-5; D is unclear. Germline V gives CDR1 SGHTA, CDR2 FQGNSA. Trimming removed 5 bases from V and 7 bases from J, with 14 bases in between. This CDR3 has 13 residues. The CDR3, as DNA: TGTGCCAGCAGCCTCGGACCGACGGGGACCCAGTACTTC. It encodes CASSLGPTGTQYF.

This chain uses TRBV10-3 with TRBJ2-1; 10 bases are a match to TRBD2. V lost 0 bases, J lost 4 bases, and 6 bases stayed unmatched. The germline gives CDR1 ENHRY, CDR2 SYGVKD. There are 17 residues in the CDR3. The CDR3 bases are TGTGCCATCAGTGAGTCGTGGCTAGCGGGGGAGTACAATGAGCAGTTCTTC. Translating it yields CAISESWLAGEYNEQFF.

This clonotype was seen many times. The chain combines TRBV7-9 with TRBJ1-5, with 8 nucleotides matching TRBD1. CDR3 size: 14 residues. Germline values: CDR1 SEHNR, CDR2 FQNEAQ (reference sequence). V was pared by 2 bases and J by 7 bases, with 4 bases of the junction left unmatched. In DNA form, the CDR3 reads TGTGCCAGCAGCTTATCAGGGGGCGACCAGCCCCAGCATTTT. It encodes CASSLSGGDQPQHF.

This clonotype has a handful of counts. The V and J genes are TRBV5-1 and TRBJ2-1, with D perhaps TRBD1 (5 bases). The CDR3 runs to 15 residues. Germline CDR1 SGHRS, CDR2 YFSETQ. Trimming left V 0 bases short and J 3 bases short, with 10 bases between. CDR3 region: CASSLDPGLYNEQFF. The CDR3 DNA reads TGCGCCAGCAGCTTGGACCCAGGGCTCTACAATGAGCAGTTCTTC.

The genes are TRBV11-2 and TRBJ2-7; D remains unclear. V gave up 0 bases and J gave up 1 base, with 10 bases separating them. CDR3 length equals 15 residues. Germline V gives CDR1 SGHAT, CDR2 FQNNGV. The CDR3 coding sequence is TGTGCCAGCAGCTTAGAAGGGTCGGCGTCCTACGAGCAGTACTTC. It specifies CASSLEGSASYEQYF.

V usage is TRBV27 and J usage is TRBJ1-4, with 10 bases aligning to TRBD1. CDR3 length: 14 residues. The germline V gene has CDR1 MNHEY and CDR2 SMNVEV (reference sequence). The V gene end was trimmed by 4 bases and the J gene end by 11 bases; junction bases not matched to a gene: 7. CDR3 in DNA: TGTGCCAGCAGTTCAGGGACAGGGGCCCTGAAACTGTTTTTT. Its translation: CASSSGTGALKLFF.

The J gene is TRBJ1-3, the V gene TRBV7-9; a possible D gene is TRBD1 (6 bases). CDR3 length equals 16 residues. Germline CDR1 SEHNR, CDR2 FQNEAQ (reference sequence). V dropped 5 bases and J dropped 4 bases, with 18 bases sitting between them. The DNA for the CDR3 is TGTGCCAGCAGCAACCGGGACACGGACAAAGGAAACACCATATATTTT. Protein product: CASSNRDTDKGNTIYF.

This clonotype was observed a single time. The chain recombines TRBV14 with TRBJ2-7; 9 nucleotides line up with TRBD1. The length of the CDR3 is 16 residues. CDR1 is SGHDN and CDR2 is FVKESK in the germline V gene. J gave up 7 bases and V 3 bases, and 13 bases lay outside the gene matches. This chain's CDR3 is CASSQSQGTGYDEQYV. The CDR3, as DNA: TGTGCCAGCAGCCAGTCGCAAGGGACAGGGTATGATGAGCAGTACGTC.

There are a few counts of this clonotype. The chain couples TRBV5-4 to TRBJ2-1; the D is unclear. Deletions cut 4 bases from V and 0 bases from J, with 17 bases between. The germline CDR1 and CDR2 sequences are SGHNT and YYREEE (reference sequence). The CDR3 totals 17 residues. The CDR3: CASSPYLRRSSYNEQFF. CDR3 DNA: TGTGCCAGCAGCCCGTACTTGCGTCGGAGCTCCTACAATGAGCAGTTCTTC.

This rearrangement joins TRBV29-1 to TRBJ1-2, with TRBD1 as a possible D gene (5 bases). This CDR3 spans 14 amino acids. The V end lost 0 bases, the J end lost 2 bases, and 10 bases lay between the germline ends. Germline V gene data show CDR1 as SQVTM and CDR2 as ANQGSEA. The CDR3 nucleotides are TGCAGCGTTGAAGAGGCAGGGCCCAACTATGGCTACACCTTC. Its translation: CSVEEAGPNYGYTF. The complete variable domain, with remaining parts taken from reference TRBV29-1 and TRBJ1-2, reads SAVISQKPSRDICQRGTSLTIQCQVDSQVTMMFWYRQQPGQSLTLIATANQGSEATYESGFVIDKFPISRPNLTFSTLTVSNMSPEDSSIYLCSVEEAGPNYGYTFGSGTRLTVV.

The V call is TRBV7-6, the J call TRBJ2-7; TRBD2 is a possible D gene (5 bases). The CDR3 spans 15 residues. V lost 1 base and J lost 8, with 18 bases in between. In germline, CDR1 is SGHVS, CDR2 FNYEAQ. Here the CDR3 DNA reads TGTGCCAGCAGCTTAGTAGGTAACAGCGGTAGTAAGCAGTACTTC. Translated: CASSLVGNSGSKQYF.

The chain uses TRBV7-6 and TRBJ2-1; 10 bases agree with TRBD1. The germline V gene has CDR1 SGHVS and CDR2 FNYEAQ. This CDR3 region has 15 residues. V lost 5 bases, J lost 7 bases, and 8 bases stayed unmatched. The CDR3 DNA follows: TGTGCCAGCAGCGGAGGGGGGACAGGGGTGAATGAGCAGTTCTTC. Amino acid sequence: CASSGGGTGVNEQFF.

V and J are TRBV29-1 and TRBJ2-5, with no clear D. Trimming stripped 6 bases from V and 5 bases from J, with 13 bases between. Per germline, CDR1 SQVTM and CDR2 ANQGSEA. The CDR3 is 12 amino acids. Here the CDR3 reads CSVPDRLETQYF. DNA of the CDR3: TGCAGCGTCCCGGACCGGCTGGAGACCCAGTACTTC.

The J gene is TRBJ1-1, the V gene TRBV19, with D perhaps matching TRBD1 (5 bases). Trimming pared 7 bases from V and 4 bases from J, leaving 13 bases between. Germline CDR1 and CDR2: LNHDA and SQIVND (reference sequence). The CDR3 contains 13 residues. The CDR3 DNA is TGTGCCAGTATCTTCGGGGGAGCCACTGAAGCTTTCTTT. This gives the protein CASIFGGATEAFF.

This clonotype has more than one count but fewer than ten. One end of the junction is discordant with germline, which a read error may explain. The chain is built from TRBV27 and TRBJ1-3, with D perhaps TRBD1 (6 bases). This CDR3 comprises 14 residues. Germline V gene data show CDR1 as MNHEY and CDR2 as SMNVEV (reference sequence). The CDR3 sequence: CASSLGTTGNTIYF. DNA for the CDR3: TGTGCCAGTAGTTTAGGGACAACTGGAAACACCATATATTTT.

This clonotype was counted between two and nine times. The chain uses TRBV15 and TRBJ2-5; the D gene is possibly TRBD1 (5 bases). This CDR3 is 15 amino acids long. Germline CDR1 reads LNHNV; CDR2 reads YYDKDF (reference sequence). With 4 bases removed from V and 0 bases from J, the gap between germline ends came to 12 bases. The DNA of the CDR3 is TGTGCCACCAGCATAGGGGCTTCGTACCAAGAGACCCAGTACTTC. This sequence encodes CATSIGASYQETQYF.